The rows below give T cell receptor beta chains drawn from one sample of a study of T-cell memory formation after mild COVID-19. MiXCR, run by TCRdb on the 5' RACE reads, gives a single entry per CDR3 protein. The table includes roughly 560,000 distinct CDR3 sequences, around 21% detected once. The sequencing sample was made of PBMCs or a T cell subset sorted from them (not recorded which). The origin of the receptors is an adult woman who had mild COVID-19 (a few samples of this study predate the infection). Cell type and time point are not known. CDR3s include the opening cysteine and the closing phenylalanine or tryptophan. The D gene is left open where the match is weak. Rows give clone size only sometimes, using once, few, many, or a class for an expanded clone.

clone_size	d_call	v_call	j_call	cdr3_nt	cdr3_aa
-	-	TRBV24-1	TRBJ2-1	TGTGCCACCAGTGATGTGGGCAATGAGCAGTTCTTC	CATSDVGNEQFF
-	-	TRBV3-1	TRBJ1-2	TGTGCCAGCAGCCCGAGCTCGACCTATGGCTACACCTTC	CASSPSSTYGYTF
-	TRBD2	TRBV10-3	TRBJ2-1	TGTGCCATCAGTGAGCCCGGGACTAGCGGGAACGATGAGCAGTTCTTC	CAISEPGTSGNDEQFF
few	TRBD2	TRBV5-1	TRBJ2-4	TGCGCCAGCAGCCCGGGGGGGGTCGAATCGAAAAACATTCAGTACTTC	CASSPGGVESKNIQYF
few	-	TRBV11-2	TRBJ1-4	TGTGCCAGCAGCTCTGGACGGGGGGGAGGTAATGAAAAACTGTTTTTT	CASSSGRGGGNEKLFF
-	TRBD1	TRBV5-1	TRBJ1-2	TGCGCCAGCAGCCGACAGGGGACCAACTATGGCTACACCTTC	CASSRQGTNYGYTF
few	TRBD2	TRBV5-5	TRBJ2-1	TGTGCCAGCAGCTTTACTAGCGGGAGGTATGAGCAGTTCTTC	CASSFTSGRYEQFF
-	TRBD1	TRBV5-1	TRBJ2-1	TGCGCCAGCAGCTTGGCCACAGGGACAGCCCTAGGCAATGAGCAGTTCTTC	CASSLATGTALGNEQFF
few	-	TRBV2	TRBJ1-4	TGTGCCAGTAGTCAAGAAAAACTGTTTTTT	CASSQEKLFF
-	-	TRBV7-2	TRBJ1-1	TGTGCCAGCAGCTTGCAGGGACTGACCAACACTGAAGCTTTCTTT	CASSLQGLTNTEAFF
-	-	TRBV3-1	TRBJ2-5	TGTGCCAGCAGCCAACTCAGAGGGGAGACCCAGTACTTC	CASSQLRGETQYF
few	-	TRBV4-1	TRBJ1-1	TGCGCCAGCAGCCAAGTTGGGGTGCGGAAGGGAGCTTTCTTT	CASSQVGVRKGAFF
-	-	TRBV2	TRBJ2-1	TGTGCCAGCAGTGGGGCCACCCCCTACAATGAGCAGTTCTTC	CASSGATPYNEQFF
few	-	TRBV12-3/TRBV12-4	TRBJ1-2	TGTGCCAGCAGCCCAGTATGGGCGCCGGACAGTAACTATGGCTACACCTTC	CASSPVWAPDSNYGYTF
few	-	TRBV5-1	TRBJ2-7	TGCGCCAGCAGCCCCACCGGGACGGAAGGCGAGCAGTACTTC	CASSPTGTEGEQYF
-	-	TRBV12-3/TRBV12-4	TRBJ1-4	TGTGCCAGCAAAAAGACAGCGGCTAATGAAAAACTGTTTTTT	CASKKTAANEKLFF
-	-	TRBV4-3	TRBJ2-7	TGCGCCAGCAGCCACTTAGGGACCGAGGCGGAGCAGTACTTC	CASSHLGTEAEQYF
-	TRBD2	TRBV4-1	TRBJ2-4	TGCGCCAGCAGCCAGCCAAGGAAGGGAGGGTACATTCAGTACTTC	CASSQPRKGGYIQYF
many	-	TRBV7-9	TRBJ2-3	TGTGCCAGCAGCTTCGGCGGCAGGGTCGGCCCAGATACGCAGTATTTT	CASSFGGRVGPDTQYF
few	-	TRBV20-1	TRBJ2-7	TGCAGTGCTAGAGATACGGTCAAAGGGCAGTACTTC	CSARDTVKGQYF
few	TRBD1	TRBV6-5	TRBJ2-4	TGTGCCAGCAGATGGGACAGGAGCGAAAACATTCAGTACTTC	CASRWDRSENIQYF
-	-	TRBV29-1	TRBJ2-6	TGCAGCGTTGAATCTAACCGGGGGTCATCCTCTGGGGCCAACGTCCTGACTTTC	CSVESNRGSSSGANVLTF
-	-	TRBV6-1	TRBJ1-6	TGTGCCAGCAGTGAAGCCGGGACGGGGACTTTTTCACCCCTCCACTTT	CASSEAGTGTFSPLHF
-	TRBD1	TRBV20-1	TRBJ1-2	TGCAGTCTACCTCAGGGGGCGGATGGCTACACCTTC	CSLPQGADGYTF
few	-	TRBV7-9	TRBJ2-1	TGTGCCAGCGTAGGCGGGGCCTCCTACAATGAGCAGTTCTTC	CASVGGASYNEQFF
-	-	TRBV20-1	TRBJ2-1	TGCAGTGCCTCTTCTACTGTTAATGAGCAGTTCTTC	CSASSTVNEQFF